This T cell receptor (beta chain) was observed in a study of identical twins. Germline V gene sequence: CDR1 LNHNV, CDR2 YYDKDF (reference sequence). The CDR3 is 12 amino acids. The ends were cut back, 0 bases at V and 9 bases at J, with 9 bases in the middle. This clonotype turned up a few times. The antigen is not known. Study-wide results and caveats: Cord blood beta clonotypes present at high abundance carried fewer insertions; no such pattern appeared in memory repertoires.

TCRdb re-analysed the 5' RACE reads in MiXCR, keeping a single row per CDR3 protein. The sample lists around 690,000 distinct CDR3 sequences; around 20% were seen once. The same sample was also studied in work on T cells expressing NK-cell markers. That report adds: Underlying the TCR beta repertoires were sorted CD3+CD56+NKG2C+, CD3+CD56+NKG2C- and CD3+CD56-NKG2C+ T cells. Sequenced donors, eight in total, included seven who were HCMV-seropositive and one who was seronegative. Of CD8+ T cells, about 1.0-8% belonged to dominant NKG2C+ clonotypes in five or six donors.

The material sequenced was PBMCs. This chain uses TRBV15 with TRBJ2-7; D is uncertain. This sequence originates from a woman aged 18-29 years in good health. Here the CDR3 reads CATSRDVLVQYF. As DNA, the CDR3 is TGTGCCACCAGCAGAGATGTTCTAGTGCAGTACTTC.